The rows below give T cell receptor beta chains drawn from one sample of a study of T cell changes during pregnancy in multiple sclerosis. Only in-frame clones appear in the TCRdb table, and some are missing; sequencing was by immunoSEQ multiplex PCR. Here the sample spans fewer than 85,000 clones, over 80% being singletons. This specimen was peripheral blood, taken in the third trimester of pregnancy. These receptors all come from a female donor in good health, enrolled as a control in a pregnancy study. The CDR3 runs from the conserved cysteine through the conserved F or W. The order of the fields is V gene, clone size, J gene, CDR3 protein. Rows may omit the clone size; those that give it use once, few, many or a size class.

>TRBV4-3|.|TRBJ1-2
CASRRDRQNYGYTF
>TRBV5-6|.|TRBJ1-5
CASSLWGPQPQHF
>TRBV14|.|TRBJ2-7
CASSQGFGEYEQYF
>TRBV7-9|.|TRBJ2-5
CASSLRLEETQYF
>TRBV10-3|once|TRBJ2-1
CAISESALAEITYNEQFF
>TRBV7-9|.|TRBJ2-7
CASSLPVPGQRDYEQYF
>TRBV19|.|TRBJ2-1
CASSMGPGQYNEQFF
>TRBV11-2|.|TRBJ2-1
CASSLYGPSGVNEQFF
>TRBV7-9|.|TRBJ2-3
CASSKQGAVDTQYF
>TRBV7-9|once|TRBJ2-1
CASSLVVSANNEQFF
>TRBV4-1|.|TRBJ1-3
CASSTGTGGNTIYF
>TRBV7-2|once|TRBJ1-6
CASSLLGISSSYNSPLHF
>TRBV6-1|.|TRBJ1-5
CASSEGQNQPQHF
>TRBV18|few|TRBJ2-7
CASSPREDYEQYF
>TRBV5-1|.|TRBJ2-1
CASSSRSSGGAGNEQFF
>TRBV28|.|TRBJ2-2
CASSTQGANTGELFF
>TRBV7-9|.|TRBJ2-1
CASSHPGQEPNEQFF
>TRBV15|few|TRBJ1-5
CATSRDLLSNQPQHF
>TRBV27|.|TRBJ2-4
CASSFRRGGVGNIQYF
>TRBV7-2|.|TRBJ1-4
CASSLSHRGEKLFF
>TRBV11-3|.|.
CASSSGERGADYEQYF
>TRBV5-1|.|TRBJ2-7
CASSGGQGSYEQYF
>TRBV4-3|.|TRBJ1-2
CASSQSLLGQGSVGYTF
>TRBV9|.|TRBJ1-5
CASSSGENQPQHF
>TRBV28|.|TRBJ2-7
CASSFGGSRGGYEQYF
>TRBV11-2|.|TRBJ2-7
CASSSVGAEYEQYF
>TRBV11-2|.|TRBJ2-1
CASSATRIGVEQFF
>TRBV28|.|TRBJ1-4
CASRYRGTTNEKLFF
>TRBV27|once|TRBJ2-1
CASSFPTRGGTYNEQFF
>TRBV6-1|.|TRBJ2-7
CASRTTGGPYEQYF
>TRBV5-5|.|TRBJ1-1
CASSFQVGWSTEAFF
>TRBV6-5|.|TRBJ1-2
CASSRGQGAGGYTF
>TRBV20-1|.|TRBJ2-3
CKLQGKDTQYF
>TRBV7-9|.|TRBJ2-1
CASSGDRDEQFF
>TRBV19|.|TRBJ2-2
CASSPTGQGRAGELFF
>TRBV2|.|TRBJ1-1
CASSIGQGGEAFF
>TRBV7-2|.|TRBJ2-1
CASSKDRGRNEQFF
>TRBV5-1|once|TRBJ2-3
CASNSGRDTDTQYF
>TRBV4-1|.|TRBJ2-3
CASSLWTGGNSDTQYF
>TRBV9|.|TRBJ2-3
CASSPREGSTDTQYF
>TRBV6-4|.|TRBJ2-7
CASTVQGRSSYEQYF
>TRBV7-9|.|TRBJ2-1
CASSLETGTSSNEQFF
>TRBV6-1|.|TRBJ1-5
CASSDQGGTQPQHF